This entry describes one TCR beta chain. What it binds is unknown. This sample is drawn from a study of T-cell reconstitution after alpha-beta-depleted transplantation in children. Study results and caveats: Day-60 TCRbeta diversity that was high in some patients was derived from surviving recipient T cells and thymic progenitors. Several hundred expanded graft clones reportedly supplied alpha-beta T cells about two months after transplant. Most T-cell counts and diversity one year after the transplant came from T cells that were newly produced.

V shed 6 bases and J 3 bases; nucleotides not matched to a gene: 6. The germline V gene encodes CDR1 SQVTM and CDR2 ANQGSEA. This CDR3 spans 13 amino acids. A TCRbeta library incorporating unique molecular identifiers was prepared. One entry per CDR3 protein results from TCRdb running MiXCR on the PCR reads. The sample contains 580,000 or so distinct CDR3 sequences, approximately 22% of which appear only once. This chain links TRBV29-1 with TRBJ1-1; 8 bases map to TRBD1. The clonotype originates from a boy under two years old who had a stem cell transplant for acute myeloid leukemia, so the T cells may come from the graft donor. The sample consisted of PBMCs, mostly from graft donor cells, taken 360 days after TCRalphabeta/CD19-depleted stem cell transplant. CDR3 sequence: CSVTTQGDTEAFF. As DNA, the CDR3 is TGCAGCGTGACCACACAGGGGGACACTGAAGCTTTCTTT.